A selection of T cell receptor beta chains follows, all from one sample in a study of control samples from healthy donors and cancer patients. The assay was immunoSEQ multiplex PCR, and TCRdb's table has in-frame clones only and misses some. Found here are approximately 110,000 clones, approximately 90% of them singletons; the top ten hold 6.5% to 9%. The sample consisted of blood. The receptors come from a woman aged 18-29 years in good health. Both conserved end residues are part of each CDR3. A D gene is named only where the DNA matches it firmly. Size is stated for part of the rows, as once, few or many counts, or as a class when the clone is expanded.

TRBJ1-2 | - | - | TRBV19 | CASSISLVDGYTF | TGTGCCAGTAGTATCTCGCTCGTCGATGGCTACACCTTC
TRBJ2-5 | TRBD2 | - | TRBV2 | CASSHTSGGGETQYF | TGTGCCAGCAGTCATACTAGCGGGGGGGGAGAGACCCAGTACTTC
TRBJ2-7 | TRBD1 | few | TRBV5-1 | CASSQTTGGPYEQYF | TGCGCCAGCAGCCAAACAACAGGGGGCCCCTACGAGCAGTACTTC
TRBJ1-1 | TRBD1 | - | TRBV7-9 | CASSLQGGTEAFF | TGTGCCAGCAGCTTACAGGGGGGGACTGAAGCTTTCTTT
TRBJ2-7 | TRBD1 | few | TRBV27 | CASSSRGQVNEQYF | TGTGCCAGCAGTTCCAGAGGACAGGTCAACGAGCAGTACTTC
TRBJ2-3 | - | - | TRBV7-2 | CASSFTGPDTQYF | TGTGCCAGCAGCTTTACAGGGCCCGATACGCAGTATTTT
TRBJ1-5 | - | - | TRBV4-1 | CASSRSHREQPQHF | TGCGCCAGCAGCCGAAGTCACAGGGAACAGCCCCAGCATTTT
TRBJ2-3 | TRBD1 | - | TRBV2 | CASSERGTAKRTDTQYF | TGTGCCAGCAGTGAGCGTGGGACAGCGAAACGCACAGATACGCAGTATTTT
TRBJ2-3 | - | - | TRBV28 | CASSFGRPSTDTQYF | TGTGCCAGCAGTTTTGGCCGCCCTAGCACAGATACGCAGTATTTT
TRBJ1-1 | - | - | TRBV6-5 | CASSYVRTNTEAFF | TGTGCCAGCAGTTACGTTAGGACGAACACTGAAGCTTTCTTT
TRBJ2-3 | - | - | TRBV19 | CASRARAPGADTQYF | TGTGCCAGTAGAGCCAGGGCTCCCGGGGCAGATACGCAGTATTTT
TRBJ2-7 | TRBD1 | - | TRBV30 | CAWSGTGGEQYF | TGTGCCTGGAGCGGGACAGGGGGGGAGCAGTACTTC
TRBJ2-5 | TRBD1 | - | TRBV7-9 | CASSPTDRGWKETQYF | TGTGCCAGCAGCCCCACGGACAGGGGGTGGAAGGAGACCCAGTACTTC
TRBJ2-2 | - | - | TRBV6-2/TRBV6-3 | CASSYLPDTGELFF | TGTGCCAGCAGTTACCTCCCTGACACCGGGGAGCTGTTTTTT
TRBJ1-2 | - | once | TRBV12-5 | CASGLGRNYGYTF | TGTGCTAGTGGTTTGGGACGGAACTATGGCTACACCTTC
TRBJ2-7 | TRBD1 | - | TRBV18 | CASSPNDRGRSYEQYF | TGTGCCAGCTCACCCAACGACAGGGGAAGAAGCTACGAGCAGTACTTC
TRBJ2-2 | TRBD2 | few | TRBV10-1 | CASGTSVAGELFF | TGCGCCAGCGGGACTAGCGTCGCCGGGGAGCTGTTTTTT
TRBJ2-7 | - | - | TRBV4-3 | CASSRGGQGYEQYF | TGCGCCAGCAGCCGAGGGGGGCAAGGCTACGAGCAGTACTTC
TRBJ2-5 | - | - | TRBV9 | CASSARVQYF | TGTGCCAGCAGCGCCAGGGTCCAGTACTTC
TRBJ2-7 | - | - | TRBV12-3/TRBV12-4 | CASSFLDVNEQYF | TGTGCCAGCAGTTTCCTGGACGTAAACGAGCAGTACTTC
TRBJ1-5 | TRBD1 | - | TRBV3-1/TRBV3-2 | CASSQDRDSLNQPQHF | TGTGCCAGCAGCCAAGATAGGGACAGCCTCAATCAGCCCCAGCATTTT
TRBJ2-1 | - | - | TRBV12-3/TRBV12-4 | CASSYRDNEQFF | TGTGCCAGCAGTTACAGGGACAATGAGCAGTTCTTC
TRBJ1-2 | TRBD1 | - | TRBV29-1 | CSVDTIQDRAPYGYTF | TGCAGCGTCGATACAATTCAGGACAGGGCCCCCTATGGCTACACCTTC
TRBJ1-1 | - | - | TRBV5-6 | CASSLSEGEAFF | TGTGCCAGCAGCTTGTCGGAGGGGGAAGCTTTCTTT
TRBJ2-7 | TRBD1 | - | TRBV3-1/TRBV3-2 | CASTTGASSSYEQYF | TGTGCCAGCACCACAGGGGCCTCCTCCAGCTACGAGCAGTACTTC
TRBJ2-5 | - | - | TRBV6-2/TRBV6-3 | CASSYSRETQYF | TGTGCCAGCAGTTATAGTAGGGAGACCCAGTACTTC
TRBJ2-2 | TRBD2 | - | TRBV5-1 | CASSFGAGGGAGELFF | TGCGCCAGCAGCTTTGGAGCGGGGGGCGGCGCCGGGGAGCTGTTTTTT
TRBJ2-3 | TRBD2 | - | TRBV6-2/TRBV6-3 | CASSAAGSRADTQYF | TGTGCCAGCAGTGCAGCGGGGAGTAGGGCAGATACGCAGTATTTT
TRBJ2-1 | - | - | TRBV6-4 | CASSELFGTRYNEQFF | TGTGCCAGCAGTGAATTATTCGGGACACGGTACAATGAGCAGTTCTTC
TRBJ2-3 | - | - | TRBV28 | CASSFDRSTDTQYF | TGTGCCAGCAGTTTCGACAGGTCTACAGATACGCAGTATTTT
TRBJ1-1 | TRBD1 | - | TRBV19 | CASSKRQGGYIPEAFF | TGTGCCAGTAGTAAACGACAGGGTGGGTATATTCCTGAAGCTTTCTTT
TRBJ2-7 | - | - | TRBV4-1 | CASSQDPSTYEQYF | TGCGCCAGCAGCCAAGATCCCAGCACCTACGAGCAGTACTTC
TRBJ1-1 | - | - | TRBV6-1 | CASSEYPNTEAFF | TGTGCCAGCAGTGAATACCCAAACACTGAAGCTTTCTTT
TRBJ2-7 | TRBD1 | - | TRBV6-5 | CASSFRDRGPYEQYF | TGTGCCAGCAGTTTCCGGGACAGGGGGCCTTACGAGCAGTACTTC
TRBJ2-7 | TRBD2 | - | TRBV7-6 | CASSLGGGPEQYF | TGTGCCAGCAGCTTAGGGGGAGGGCCCGAGCAGTACTTC
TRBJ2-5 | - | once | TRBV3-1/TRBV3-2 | CASSPRRGLWWKTQYF | TGTGCCAGCAGCCCTCGGCGGGGCCTCTGGTGGAAGACCCAGTACTTC
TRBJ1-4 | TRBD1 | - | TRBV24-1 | CATSRTGADEKLFF | TGTGCCACCAGCAGGACAGGGGCAGATGAAAAACTGTTTTTT
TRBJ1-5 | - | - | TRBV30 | CAWSVVSDTQPQHF | TGTGCCTGGAGTGTTGTTTCGGACACTCAGCCCCAGCATTTT
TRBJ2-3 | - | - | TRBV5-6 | CASSLARRLDGGTDTQYF | TGTGCCAGCAGCTTGGCTAGGCGACTAGACGGCGGCACAGATACGCAGTATTTT
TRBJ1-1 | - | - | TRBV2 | CASRPTWAGTEAFF | TGTGCCAGCAGACCTACATGGGCCGGAACTGAAGCTTTCTTT
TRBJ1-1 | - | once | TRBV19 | CASSGSRRGANTEAFF | TGTGCCAGTAGTGGGTCCCGAAGAGGGGCGAACACTGAAGCTTTCTTT